This T cell receptor (beta chain) emerged from a study of T cells after yellow fever vaccination. The CDR3 contains 12 residues. Per the germline V gene, CDR1 is MRHNA and CDR2 is SNTAGT. V was cut by 0 bases and J by 6 bases, with 4 bases left in between. TCRdb re-derived calls from the 5' RACE reads in MiXCR, one entry per CDR3 protein. The sample consists of roughly 120,000 distinct CDR3 sequences, 7.4% of them appearing once. In this sample, this clonotype turned up many times. The chain recombines TRBV6-4 with TRBJ2-3; D gene unclear. This TCR derives from a man between 18 and 29 years old who received the YFV17D yellow fever vaccine. Sequencing used CD4+ T cells sorted from PBMCs, obtained roughly 10 days after the first yellow fever vaccination. CDR3 sequence: CASSDSSDTQYF. The DNA of the CDR3 is TGTGCCAGCAGTGACTCGAGTGATACGCAGTATTTT.